The 13 T cell receptor beta chains in this list originate from one sample, sequenced in a study of human thymus T cells. Thymus was obtained from resections taken during corrective heart surgery. The repertoire was sequenced with immunoSEQ multiplex PCR; TCRdb's copy has only in-frame clones and lacks some. This table holds about 130,000 clones, more than 90% found once. The specimen was thymus tissue. Every receptor here comes from a boy less than two years old with a congenital heart defect but otherwise immunologically healthy.

The chain has TRBV14 and TRBJ2-7; D ambiguous. Deletions cut 0 bases from V and 3 bases from J, with 18 bases between. CDR3 length equals 17 residues. Germline CDR1 SGHDN, CDR2 FVKESK. CDR3 sequence reads: CASSQEGETLEDYEQYF. The CDR3 bases are TGTGCCAGCAGCCAAGAAGGTGAGACCCTCGAAGACTACGAGCAGTACTTC.

The chain links TRBV5-6 to TRBJ1-5; a weak D match, TRBD1 (6 bases). The germline V gene encodes CDR1 SGHDT and CDR2 YYEEEE. Trimming shortened V by 0 bases and J by 9 bases, and 7 bases separated the two germline ends. This CDR3 is 12 amino acids long. The CDR3 bases are TGTGCCAGCAGCTTGGAGGGGGGGCCCCAGCATTTT. The encoded protein is CASSLEGGPQHF.

The rearrangement links TRBV2 to TRBJ2-7; D unclear. The CDR3 runs 15 residues. V lost 1 base and J lost 6, with 16 bases in between. Germline V gene data show CDR1 as SNHLY and CDR2 as FYNNEI. CDR3 in DNA: TGTGCCAGCAGTGAAGATCGAGGCAAGGGTTGCGAGCAGTACTTC. Translation: CASSEDRGKGCEQYF.

The rearrangement uses TRBV11-2 and TRBJ2-2; D assignment may be TRBD1 or TRBD2 (5 bases each). V shed 2 bases and J shed 5 bases, with 9 bases lying between them. The CDR3 runs 14 residues. Looked up from germline, CDR1 is SGHAT and CDR2 is FQNNGV. CDR3 amino acids: CASSLLEGTGELFF. The DNA for the CDR3 is TGTGCCAGCAGCTTACTAGAGGGGACCGGGGAGCTGTTTTTT.

V gene TRBV12-5 combines with J gene TRBJ2-7, with TRBD1 identical over 7 bases. The junction had 4 bases not matched to a gene; V was cut back by 2 bases and J by 3 bases. CDR1 is LGHNT and CDR2 is FRNRAP in the germline V gene. CDR3 length equals 14 residues. The CDR3 loop reads CASGLRQGGYEQYF. The DNA for the CDR3 is TGTGCTAGTGGTTTGCGACAGGGTGGCTACGAGCAGTACTTC.

This clone was seen only once. The chain combines TRBV28 with TRBJ2-2; 8 nucleotides match TRBD2. V shed 3 bases, J shed 5 bases, and the junction held 8 bases outside the gene matches. There are 16 residues in the CDR3. Looked up from germline, CDR1 is MDHEN and CDR2 is SYDVKM. CDR3 loop: CASSFMGTRGTGELFF. DNA of the CDR3: TGTGCCAGCAGTTTCATGGGGACTAGAGGGACCGGGGAGCTGTTTTTT.

The rearrangement links TRBV28 to TRBJ1-5; D perhaps matches TRBD1 (5 bases). Germline CDR1 and CDR2: MDHEN and SYDVKM. V lost 5 bases to trimming and J lost 0 bases, with 26 bases between them. The CDR3 length is 20 residues. This chain's CDR3 is CASSVQVPIPDLYSNQPQHF. The CDR3 DNA reads as TGTGCCAGCAGTGTACAGGTCCCAATCCCCGATTTATATAGCAATCAGCCCCAGCATTTT. Complete variable domain (other parts from reference TRBV28 and TRBJ1-5): DVKVTQSSRYLVKRTGEKVFLECVQDMDHENMFWYRQDPGLGLRLIYFSYDVKMKEKGDIPEGYSVSREKKERFSLILESASTNQTSMYLCASSVQVPIPDLYSNQPQHFGDGTRLSIL.

The rearrangement links TRBV29-1 to TRBJ1-1; 7 bases align to TRBD1. Germline trimming cut 0 bases from V and 1 base from J; bases unmatched to any gene: 8. Germline CDR1 is SQVTM and CDR2 is ANQGSEA. This CDR3 spans 16 amino acids. The CDR3 loop reads CSVEDALRGGNTEAFF. CDR3 nucleotide sequence: TGCAGCGTTGAAGATGCCCTCAGGGGGGGGAACACTGAAGCTTTCTTT.

This clone has a single count. The V call is TRBV19, the J call TRBJ1-5; TRBD1 might be the D (6 bases). Germline V gene lookup returns CDR1 LNHDA and CDR2 SQIVND (reference sequence). The ends were cut back, 4 bases at V and 7 bases at J, with 17 bases in the middle. This CDR3 is built from 15 residues. CDR3 in amino acids: CASSKLQGEGQPQHF. For the CDR3, the DNA is TGTGCCAGTAGTAAACTACAGGGTGAAGGACAGCCCCAGCATTTT.

The chain has TRBV5-6 and TRBJ2-6; D uncertain. With 5 bases removed from V and 0 bases from J, the gap between germline ends came to 12 bases. CDR1 and CDR2 (germline): SGHDT, YYEEEE. The CDR3 covers 16 residues. Written as DNA, the CDR3 is TGTGCCAGCAGGACCCTCGGAACCTCTGGGGCCAACGTCCTGACTTTC. It is translated as CASRTLGTSGANVLTF. Based on the CDR3 plus reference TRBV5-6 and TRBJ2-6, the full variable domain is DAGVTQSPTHLIKTRGQQVTLRCSPKSGHDTVSWYQQALGQGPQFIFQYYEEEERQRGNFPDRFSGHQFPNYSSELNVNALLLGDSALYLCASRTLGTSGANVLTFGAGSRLTVL.

The genes are TRBV7-2 and TRBJ1-1; D not certain. The germline CDR1 and CDR2 sequences are SGHTA and FQGNSA. V was pared by 5 bases and J by 3 bases, with 13 bases between. The length of the CDR3 is 14 residues. The CDR3 sequence: CASSALDRDTEAFF. As DNA, the CDR3 is TGTGCCAGCAGCGCCCTGGACCGAGACACTGAAGCTTTCTTT. Full variable domain (rest looked up from reference TRBV7-2 and TRBJ1-1): GAGVSQSPSNKVTEKGKDVELRCDPISGHTALYWYRQSLGQGLEFLIYFQGNSAPDKSGLPSDRFSAERTGGSVSTLTIQRTQQEDSAVYLCASSALDRDTEAFFGQGTRLTVV.

V gene TRBV5-5 combines with J gene TRBJ2-7, with 13 bases identical to TRBD2. After removal of 0 bases from V and 0 bases from J, the junction contained 9 bases not matched to a gene. CDR3 length: 19 amino acids. Germline CDR1 is SGHKS and CDR2 is YYEKEE (reference sequence). The CDR3, as DNA: TGTGCCAGCAGCTTGGAAGCGGGACTAGCGGGGCGGCCCTCCTACGAGCAGTACTTC. This translates into CASSLEAGLAGRPSYEQYF.

V usage is TRBV5-6 and J usage is TRBJ2-2; maybe TRBD1 (5 bases). This CDR3 has 17 residues. V lost 4 bases and J lost 3, with 19 bases in between. From germline, CDR1 is SGHDT and CDR2 YYEEEE. CDR3 bases: TGTGCCAGCAGCCCACCCGTCTACTCAGGGTACACCGGGGAGCTGTTTTTT. It codes for CASSPPVYSGYTGELFF.